This TCR beta chain was sequenced during a study of T-cell reconstitution after alpha-beta-depleted transplantation in children. V was pared by 6 bases and J by 2 bases, with 16 bases between. CDR3 length: 15 residues. Researchers prepared the TCRbeta library using unique molecular identifiers, the study reports. MiXCR was run by TCRdb on the PCR reads, yielding one entry per CDR3 protein. Among about a million distinct CDR3 sequences, about 29% were seen once, and the ten largest hold over 25%. This specimen was PBMCs, mostly from graft donor cells, taken 360 days after TCRalphabeta/CD19-depleted stem cell transplant. V and J are TRBV12-3 or TRBV12-4 and TRBJ1-1, with D tentatively TRBD1 (5 bases). The receptor was derived from a boy in the first two years of life who had a stem cell transplant for SCID, so the T cells may come from the graft donor. The CDR3 DNA sequence: TGTGCCAGCAGCCCCCGACAGCAGCCTAACACTGAAGCTTTCTTT. It codes for CASSPRQQPNTEAFF.